This passage covers 26 T cell receptor beta chains from one sample sequenced in a study of blood T cell repertoires in COVID-19. Method: immunoSEQ multiplex PCR; TCRdb's copy keeps in-frame clones and lacks some. The table has approximately 32,000 clones, 88% seen once. Source material: peripheral blood. These receptors all stem from a human donor in a cohort sampled during active COVID-19.

The chain joins TRBV19 to TRBJ2-6; D is uncertain. CDR1 LNHDA and CDR2 SQIVND come from the germline V gene (reference sequence). The CDR3 length is 15 residues. Trimming stripped 3 bases from V and 2 bases from J, with 8 bases between. The CDR3 loop is CASSIRGTGANVLTF. The CDR3 coding sequence is TGTGCCAGTAGTATCAGAGGAACTGGGGCCAACGTCCTGACTTTC.

This chain links TRBV4-2 with TRBJ2-1; TRBD1 matches at 7 bases. This CDR3 has 14 amino acids. Germline V lookup: CDR1 LGHNA, CDR2 YNFKEQ. Trimming cost V 4 bases and J 7 bases; bases outside gene matches: 7. CDR3 sequence (DNA): TGTGCCAGCAGCCCAGTCCAGGGGGTTAATGAGCAGTTCTTC. Its translation is CASSPVQGVNEQFF.

This chain links TRBV2 with TRBJ1-2; 7 nucleotides align to TRBD1. Germline CDR1 is SNHLY and CDR2 is FYNNEI. There are 15 residues in the CDR3. V gave up 4 bases and J gave up 0 bases; unmatched junction bases: 5. The CDR3 protein is CASSGGQNPNYGYTF. CDR3 in DNA: TGTGCCAGCAGTGGGGGACAGAACCCTAACTATGGCTACACCTTC.

The genes are TRBV4-1 and TRBJ1-4; the D gene is possibly TRBD1 (6 bases). The CDR3 consists of 15 residues. From germline, CDR1 is MGHRA and CDR2 YSYEKL. V was trimmed by 0 bases and J by 6 bases, leaving 11 bases between them. The CDR3 protein is CASSQDTGGYEKLFF. The CDR3 region has the DNA TGCGCCAGCAGCCAAGATACGGGGGGCTATGAAAAACTGTTTTTT.

This chain links TRBV10-3 with TRBJ2-7; the match to TRBD2 covers 8 bases. Per germline, CDR1 ENHRY and CDR2 SYGVKD. The CDR3 is made up of 12 amino acids. The V and J ends lost 6 bases and 5 bases, in that order; junction bases with no gene match: 3. CDR3 coding DNA: TGTGCCATCAGCGGCGGGGGGAACGAGCAGTACTTC. It codes for CAISGGGNEQYF.

The rearrangement links TRBV28 to TRBJ1-5; TRBD1 aligns across 7 bases. From germline, CDR1 is MDHEN and CDR2 SYDVKM. J lost 6 bases, V lost 5 bases, and 7 bases had no gene match. CDR3 length: 14 residues. The CDR3 nucleotides are TGTGCCAGCAGTAATACAGGGGAAGGTCAGCCCCAGCATTTT. This gives the protein CASSNTGEGQPQHF.

The chain joins TRBV20-1 to TRBJ1-1; no reliable D call. V lost 6 bases to trimming and J lost 2 bases, with 7 bases between them. This CDR3 has 11 amino acids. Germline V gene sequence: CDR1 DFQATT, CDR2 SNEGSKA (reference sequence). Here the CDR3 reads CSATFNTEAFF. The CDR3 DNA is TGCAGTGCCACATTTAACACTGAAGCTTTCTTT.

The V gene is TRBV30, the J gene TRBJ2-5; tentative D call: TRBD1 (6 bases). Trimming removed 2 bases from V and 5 bases from J, with 12 bases in between. This CDR3 has 13 residues. The germline gives CDR1 GTSNPN, CDR2 SVGIG (reference sequence). The CDR3 region has the DNA TGTGCCTGGAGTATCTACAGGGAGGAGACCCAGTACTTC. It specifies CAWSIYREETQYF.

The rearrangement joins TRBV28 to TRBJ1-2; D unresolved. Germline loops: CDR1 MDHEN, CDR2 SYDVKM. The CDR3 consists of 13 residues. Trimming pared 3 bases from V and 1 base from J, leaving 6 bases between. The CDR3 DNA follows: TGTGCCAGCAGTTTGGGAGTTAACTATGGCTACACCTTC. This gives the protein CASSLGVNYGYTF.

This chain uses TRBV3-1 (or the pseudogene TRBV3-2) with TRBJ2-7, with 10 bases identical to TRBD2. CDR1 is LGHDT and CDR2 is YNNKEL in the germline V gene (reference sequence). The CDR3 runs 15 residues. Trimming took 4 bases from V and 1 from J; bases not matched to a gene: 4. The CDR3 nucleotides are TGTGCCAGCAGCCGAACTAGCGGGGCTTCCTACGAGCAGTACTTC. It specifies CASSRTSGASYEQYF.

This chain joins TRBV2 and TRBJ1-1; TRBD1 aligns across 8 bases. With 5 bases clipped from V and 1 base from J, the junction kept 3 bases outside the gene matches. This CDR3 is built from 14 residues. Germline V gene sequence: CDR1 SNHLY, CDR2 FYNNEI. The CDR3: CASSQDRANTEAFF. CDR3 in DNA: TGTGCCAGCAGTCAGGACAGGGCGAACACTGAAGCTTTCTTT.

This clone was seen a few times. This chain connects TRBV7-9 to TRBJ1-5; 7 nucleotides match TRBD1. V shed 2 bases and J 0 bases; nucleotides not matched to a gene: 1. Germline assignment: CDR1 SEHNR and CDR2 FQNEAQ (reference sequence). The length of the CDR3 is 15 residues. The CDR3 spells CASSLRTGSNQPQHF. CDR3 bases: TGTGCCAGCAGCTTAAGGACAGGTAGCAATCAGCCCCAGCATTTT.

This rearrangement joins TRBV7-9 to TRBJ2-1; a possible D gene is TRBD1 (6 bases). The CDR3 contains 15 residues. V lost 2 bases to trimming and J lost 6 bases, with 14 bases between them. CDR1 SEHNR and CDR2 FQNEAQ come from the germline V gene (reference sequence). The DNA for the CDR3 is TGTGCCAGCAGCTTAATCCCGGGACACCTCAATGAGCAGTTCTTC. It encodes CASSLIPGHLNEQFF.

V gene TRBV6-5 combines with J gene TRBJ1-4; D unclear. CDR1 and CDR2 from the germline V gene are MNHEY and SVGAGI. Trimming left V 6 bases short and J 5 bases short, with 13 bases between. The CDR3 extends over 14 amino acids. This CDR3 reads CASSPRTGNEKLFF. CDR3 DNA sequence: TGTGCCAGCAGCCCCAGGACGGGAAATGAAAAACTGTTTTTT.

There are a few counts of this clone. The chain joins TRBV19 to TRBJ1-5; 9 bases line up with TRBD1. After removal of 9 bases from V and 0 bases from J, the junction contained 15 bases not matched to a gene. CDR3 size: 18 residues. The germline gives CDR1 LNHDA, CDR2 SQIVND (reference sequence). CDR3 nucleotides: TGTGCCAGAACGGACAGGGGAGTTCATAAGGGTAGCAATCAGCCCCAGCATTTT. Translated, it gives CARTDRGVHKGSNQPQHF.

The chain combines TRBV18 with TRBJ2-1; 9 bases are a match to TRBD2. The CDR3 contains 15 residues. Germline loops: CDR1 KGHSH, CDR2 LQKENI. J was trimmed by 6 bases and V by 4 bases; bases with no gene match: 7. CDR3: CASSLAGGRANEQFF. The CDR3 region has the DNA TGTGCCAGCTCACTGGCGGGGGGGCGCGCCAATGAGCAGTTCTTC.

By share of the sample, this clone is medium-sized (0.01 to 0.1%). The V and J genes are TRBV12-2 and TRBJ1-5. TRBV12-2 counts as a pseudogene. The CDR3 spans 13 residues. CDR3 DNA: TGTGCAAGTCGCTTAAGGGCGGGGCAGCCCCAGCATTTT. It yields the protein CASRLRAGQPQHF.

The chain links TRBV4-1 to TRBJ1-2; D possibly corresponds to TRBD1 (5 bases). Germline loops: CDR1 MGHRA, CDR2 YSYEKL. The CDR3 has 14 amino acids. Trimming took off 0 bases at V and 4 bases at J, with 9 bases between the two ends. CDR3 sequence: CASSQERDSYGYTF. CDR3 DNA: TGCGCCAGCAGCCAAGAAAGAGACAGCTATGGCTACACCTTC.

This clone was found a few times. The chain is built from TRBV3-1 (or the pseudogene TRBV3-2) and TRBJ2-6, with 10 bases identical to TRBD2. This CDR3 spans 21 amino acids. V was clipped by 4 bases and J by 0 bases; unmatched bases: 15. Germline V CDR1 and CDR2: LGHDT, YNNKEL (reference sequence). CDR3 nucleotide sequence: TGTGCCAGCAGCCCCCGCCTGTCTAGCGGGGGTGAGAGCTCTGGGGCCAACGTCCTGACTTTC. Translation gives CASSPRLSSGGESSGANVLTF.

CDR3 in DNA: TGTGCCAGCAGTTACTCTCCCAGTCCCTACGAGCAGTACTTC. It yields the protein CASSYSPSPYEQYF. The J gene is TRBJ2-7, the V gene TRBV6-5; the D is unclear. Germline V gives CDR1 MNHEY, CDR2 SVGAGI. The CDR3 has 14 amino acids. Trimming removed 0 bases from V and 2 bases from J, with 8 bases in between.

This clone occurred a few times. The chain couples TRBV5-1 to TRBJ2-7, with TRBD1 matching over 9 bases. The germline V gene encodes CDR1 SGHRS and CDR2 YFSETQ. This CDR3 has 14 residues. The junction had 6 bases not matched to a gene; V was cut back by 3 bases and J by 5 bases. The chain's CDR3 is CASSWIGTGNEQYF. The CDR3 nucleotides are TGCGCCAGCAGCTGGATCGGGACAGGGAACGAGCAGTACTTC.

The chain couples TRBV9 to TRBJ2-3, with TRBD2 identical over 11 bases. This CDR3 has 17 amino acids. Germline CDR1 SGDLS, CDR2 YYNGEE. The V gene end was trimmed by 0 bases and the J gene end by 6 bases; junction bases not matched to a gene: 9. CDR3 sequence: CASSVDTSGGPADTQYF. CDR3 bases: TGTGCCAGCAGCGTAGATACTAGCGGGGGCCCGGCGGATACGCAGTATTTT.

This clone was seen only once. The rearrangement uses TRBV3-1 (or the pseudogene TRBV3-2) and TRBJ2-4; perhaps TRBD1 as D (6 bases). CDR1 and CDR2 (germline): LGHDT, YNNKEL (reference sequence). The CDR3 runs to 15 residues. V dropped 0 bases and J dropped 8 bases, with 14 bases sitting between them. The CDR3, as DNA: TGTGCCAGCAGCCAAGATACATGGACAGTAGACATTCAGTACTTC. This codes for CASSQDTWTVDIQYF.

The chain couples TRBV18 to TRBJ2-5, with 7 bases fitting TRBD1. The ends lost 3 bases at V and 3 bases at J; junction bases unmatched: 10. The CDR3 length is 16 residues. Germline loops: CDR1 KGHSH, CDR2 LQKENI. CDR3 in amino acids: CASSPRTGRAEETQYF. CDR3 sequence (DNA): TGTGCCAGCTCACCCCGGACAGGTAGGGCGGAAGAGACCCAGTACTTC.

This chain connects TRBV10-3 to TRBJ1-2; D might be TRBD1 (5 bases). Germline V CDR1 and CDR2: ENHRY, SYGVKD. V dropped 0 bases and J dropped 6 bases, with 14 bases sitting between them. The CDR3 has 15 residues. This chain's CDR3 is CAISESYRPLDGYTF. CDR3 nucleotides: TGTGCCATCAGTGAGTCATACAGGCCGTTAGATGGCTACACCTTC.

The chain recombines TRBV15 with TRBJ2-7; a weak D match, TRBD2 (6 bases). V lost 1 base to trimming and J lost 6 bases, with 19 bases between them. The CDR3 runs 16 residues. CDR1 is LNHNV, CDR2 YYDKDF, per germline (reference sequence). CDR3 sequence (DNA): TGTGCCACCAGCAGAGCCCGCTTATCAGGGACTGGCGAGCAGTACTTC. It yields the protein CATSRARLSGTGEQYF. Variable domain in full (rest from reference TRBV15 and TRBJ2-7): DAMVIQNPRYQVTQFGKPVTLSCSQTLNHNVMYWYQQKSSQAPKLLFHYYDKDFNNEADTPDNFQSRRPNTSFCFLDIRSPGLGDTAMYLCATSRARLSGTGEQYFGPGTRLTVT.